This TCR beta chain derives from a study of metastatic and nonmetastatic thyroid tumors. The V and J ends lost 0 bases and 0 bases respectively, with 15 bases between them. The CDR3 totals 17 residues. Germline-derived CDR1 and CDR2 are DFQATT and SNEGSKA (reference sequence). This clone has ten or more counts. TCRdb reprocessed the PCR reads via MiXCR. This repertoire shows roughly 18,000 clones, about 25% found once; its top ten account for over 20%. Thyroid surgery was performed in patients who had received no treatment beforehand. This rearrangement joins TRBV20-1 to TRBJ2-1, with a possible D match to TRBD2 (5 bases). Sequencing was performed on tumor tissue. This clonotype originated in a female donor with papillary thyroid cancer or a benign thyroid nodule (not recorded which). Some clones in this sample may be carry-over from other donors' samples. The CDR3 protein is CSARDEGRAASYNEQFF. CDR3 bases: TGCAGTGCTAGAGATGAGGGAAGAGCGGCCTCCTACAATGAGCAGTTCTTC.